These T cell receptor beta chains were read from a single sample in a study of T cell responses to AZD1222 COVID-19 vaccine. Sequencing used immunoSEQ multiplex PCR; TCRdb keeps in-frame clones, though not all of them. Here the sample spans 100,000 to 120,000 clones, roughly nine tenths being singletons. The source material was peripheral blood, sampled on day 0 of AZD1222 vaccination. The receptor source for this set is an adult in good health. The CDR3 runs from the conserved cysteine through the conserved F or W. D genes are given only for firm matches. Only part of the rows carry a size: once, few, many, or a class if the clone is expanded.

d_gene | abundance | j_gene | v_gene | CDR3aa | CDR3nt
NA | NA | TRBJ1-2 | TRBV2 | CASSVGQNYGYTF | TGTGCCAGCAGTGTGGGGCAGAACTATGGCTACACCTTC
NA | once | TRBJ1-2 | TRBV11-2 | CASSLDRGRINYGYTF | TGTGCCAGCAGCTTAGATCGGGGCAGGATTAACTATGGCTACACCTTC
NA | NA | TRBJ1-2 | TRBV24-1 | CATEDGYGYTF | TGTGCCACCGAGGACGGCTATGGCTACACCTTC
NA | NA | TRBJ2-7 | TRBV18 | CASSPGVSYEQYF | TGTGCCAGCTCACCAGGGGTCTCCTACGAGCAGTACTTC
NA | NA | TRBJ1-4 | TRBV28 | CASSLSGLTNEKLFF | TGTGCCAGCAGTTTATCGGGGTTAACTAATGAAAAACTGTTTTTT
TRBD1 | NA | TRBJ2-2 | TRBV24-1 | CATGERYGQGWEVGELFF | TGTGCCACCGGTGAAAGATACGGACAGGGATGGGAGGTCGGGGAGCTGTTTTTT
TRBD2 | NA | TRBJ2-1 | TRBV5-1 | CASSLQQRGWADEQFF | TGCGCCAGCAGCTTGCAACAGCGGGGGTGGGCTGATGAGCAGTTCTTC
TRBD1 | once | TRBJ1-2 | TRBV5-6 | CASNPQGARNYGYTF | TGTGCCAGCAACCCACAGGGGGCGCGTAACTATGGCTACACCTTC
NA | NA | TRBJ2-5 | TRBV5-4 | CASSLGRGLQETQYF | TGTGCCAGCAGCTTGGGCAGGGGTCTCCAAGAGACCCAGTACTTC
NA | NA | TRBJ2-7 | TRBV11-2 | CASSLGPTSYEQYF | TGTGCCAGCAGCTTGGGACCAACCTCCTACGAGCAGTACTTC
TRBD1 | NA | TRBJ2-6 | TRBV5-1 | CASSLVGQGALGANVLTF | TGCGCCAGCAGCTTGGTGGGACAGGGGGCGCTCGGGGCCAACGTCCTGACTTTC
TRBD2 | NA | TRBJ2-5 | TRBV11-2 | CASSLGDEARGMGETQYF | TGTGCCAGCAGCTTAGGCGACGAGGCGCGGGGGATGGGAGAGACCCAGTACTTC
TRBD1 | NA | TRBJ1-5 | TRBV15 | CATSDRGRQPQHF | TGTGCCACCTCCGACAGGGGCAGGCAGCCCCAGCATTTT